The source of this T cell receptor (beta chain) is a study of T cell changes during pregnancy in multiple sclerosis (dated by TCRdb to the late 2010s). Some background on the complete study: The study looked at changes in the T cell repertoire across pregnancy in women with multiple sclerosis.

Worth noting for this clone: Its antigen target is currently unknown. Base qualities are not recorded, but no much larger clone differs from it by a single base.

The library came from the immunoSEQ multiplex PCR assay. Sourced from immuneACCESS, this table was stored by TCRdb with only in-frame sequences that have V and J called. A share of the clones is absent; for the studies checked, an unresolved V gene accounts for under half, and the remainder has no known explanation. The sample table lists 60,000 to 95,000 clones, 75% to 95% of them with a count of one. The leading ten clones occupy 0.35% to 0.45% of the sample. This TCR was recovered from a female donor with multiple sclerosis, enrolled in a pregnancy study. Here the sequenced sample was CD4+ T cells from peripheral blood mononuclear cells, taken before pregnancy.

The nucleotide sequence is TGTGCCAGTAGTATGGCTGACAATGAGCAGTTCTTC. This encodes CASSMADNEQFF. The rearrangement joined TRBV19 to TRBJ2-1; no D gene call is confident. Trimming costs V 3 bases and J 5 bases, and their ends lie 5 bases apart. For CDR1 and CDR2, the germline V gene (reference sequence) lists LNHDA and SQIVND. The CDR3 runs 12 residues from the cysteine to the phenylalanine. This entry keeps only the CDR3 DNA: 36 bases, framed from base 1.